This T cell receptor (beta chain) was captured in a study of T-cell memory formation after mild COVID-19. Study results and caveats: Clones shrinking between day 15 and 85 showed a balanced CD4/CD8 split, and those that grew later tilted toward CD4+. The authors did not confirm SARS-CoV-2 specificity of second-wave clones peaking day 37.

TCRdb redid the calling of the 5' RACE reads with MiXCR, one entry per CDR3 protein. Among 200,000 to 300,000 distinct CDR3 sequences listed, around 17% were seen once. Germline CDR1 SQVTM, CDR2 ANQGSEA. Trimming removed 5 bases from V and 2 bases from J, with 14 bases in between. This CDR3 has 14 amino acids. In its sample, this clonotype was seen a few times. Its antigen remains unknown. The receptor's source is a young man who had mild COVID-19 (a few samples of this study predate the infection). Cell type and time point are not known. Sequencing was performed on PBMCs or a T cell subset sorted from them (not recorded which). The chain recombines TRBV29-1 with TRBJ2-3; D not resolved. The CDR3 spells CSVTRRGDTDTQYF. CDR3 bases: TGCAGCGTTACTCGGCGAGGTGACACAGATACGCAGTATTTT.